This T cell receptor beta chain was observed in a study of cytomegalovirus exposure and HLA in healthy donors. General study points: CMV serostatus was the only immune exposure information that was available. As a later analysis showed, a missense DCLRE1C variant was linked to trimming of TCR beta V- and J-genes.

Germline CDR1 reads LNHNV; CDR2 reads YYDKDF (reference sequence). V was pared by 1 base and J by 6 bases, with 9 bases between. The CDR3 runs 13 residues. This PCR relied on a set of 60 Vbeta primers and 13 Jbeta primers. Assay used: immunoSEQ multiplex PCR; TCRdb lists only in-frame clones, some missing. Of 150,000 to 180,000 clones detected, 80% appear once; the ten largest clones hold 5.6%. Concerning this clone: The antigen is unknown.

Sequenced: PBMCs. The TCR was taken from a middle-aged woman in good health and CMV-seropositive. This chain connects TRBV15 to TRBJ1-1, with unresolved D. The CDR3 loop is CATSRVIGAEAFF. As DNA, the CDR3 is TGTGCCACCAGCAGAGTTATCGGGGCTGAAGCTTTCTTT.